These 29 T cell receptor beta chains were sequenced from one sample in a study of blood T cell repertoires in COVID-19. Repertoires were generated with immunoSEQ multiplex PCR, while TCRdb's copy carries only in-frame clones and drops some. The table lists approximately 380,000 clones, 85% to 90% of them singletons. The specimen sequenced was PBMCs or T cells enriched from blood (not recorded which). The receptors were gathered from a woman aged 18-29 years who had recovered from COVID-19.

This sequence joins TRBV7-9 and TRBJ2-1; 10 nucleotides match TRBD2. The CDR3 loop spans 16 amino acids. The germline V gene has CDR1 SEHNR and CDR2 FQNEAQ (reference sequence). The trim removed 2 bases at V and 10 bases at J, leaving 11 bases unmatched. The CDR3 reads CASSLLTSGAESEQFF. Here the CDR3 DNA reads TGTGCCAGCAGCTTACTAACTAGCGGGGCAGAATCGGAGCAGTTCTTC.

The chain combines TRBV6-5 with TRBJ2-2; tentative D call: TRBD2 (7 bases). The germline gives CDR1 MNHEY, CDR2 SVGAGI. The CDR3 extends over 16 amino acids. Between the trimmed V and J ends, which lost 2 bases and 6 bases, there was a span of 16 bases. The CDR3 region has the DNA TGTGCCAGCAGTTACCTTGAGGGGGGGCCGGCCGGGGAGCTGTTTTTT. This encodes CASSYLEGGPAGELFF.

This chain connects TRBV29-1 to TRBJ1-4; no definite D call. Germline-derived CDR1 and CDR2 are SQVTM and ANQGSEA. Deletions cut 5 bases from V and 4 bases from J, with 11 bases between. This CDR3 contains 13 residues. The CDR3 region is CSVLTGDNEKLFF. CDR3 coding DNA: TGCAGCGTTTTGACGGGAGATAATGAAAAACTGTTTTTT.

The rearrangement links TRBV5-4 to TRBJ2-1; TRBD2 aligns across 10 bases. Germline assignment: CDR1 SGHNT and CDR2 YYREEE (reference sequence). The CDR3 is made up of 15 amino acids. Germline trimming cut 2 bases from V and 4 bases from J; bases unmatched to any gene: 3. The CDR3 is CASSFPLAGYNEQFF. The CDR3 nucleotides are TGTGCCAGCAGCTTTCCACTAGCGGGATACAATGAGCAGTTCTTC.

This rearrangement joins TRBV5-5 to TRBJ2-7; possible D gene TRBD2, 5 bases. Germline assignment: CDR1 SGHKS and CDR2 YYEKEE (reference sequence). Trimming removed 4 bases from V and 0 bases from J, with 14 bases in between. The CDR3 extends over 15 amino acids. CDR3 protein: CASSADPGFSYEQYF. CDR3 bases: TGTGCCAGCAGCGCCGATCCGGGGTTCTCCTACGAGCAGTACTTC.

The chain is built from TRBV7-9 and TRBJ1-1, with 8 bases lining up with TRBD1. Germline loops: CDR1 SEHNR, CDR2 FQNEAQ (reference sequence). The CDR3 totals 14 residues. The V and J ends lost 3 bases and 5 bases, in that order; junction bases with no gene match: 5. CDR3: CASSFVYRGTEAFF. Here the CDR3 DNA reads TGTGCCAGCAGCTTCGTTTACAGGGGGACTGAAGCTTTCTTT.

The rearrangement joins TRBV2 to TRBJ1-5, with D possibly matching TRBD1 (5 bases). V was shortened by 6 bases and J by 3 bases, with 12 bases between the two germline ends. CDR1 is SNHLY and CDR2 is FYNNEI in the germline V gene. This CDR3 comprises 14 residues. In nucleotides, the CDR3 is TGTGCCAGCAGAGTTTCAGGGATCAATCAGCCCCAGCATTTT. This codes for CASRVSGINQPQHF.

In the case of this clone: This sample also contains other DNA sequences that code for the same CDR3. The DNA of the CDR3 is TGTGCCAGCAGCCGACAGGGGGCAGGCGAGCAGTACTTC. Its protein product is CASSRQGAGEQYF. V and J are TRBV7-8 and TRBJ2-7, with 10 bases fitting TRBD1. This CDR3 spans 13 amino acids. After removal of 5 bases from V and 6 bases from J, the junction contained 4 bases not matched to a gene. The germline V gene has CDR1 SGHVS and CDR2 FQNEAQ.

The CDR3: CSARVGLVGTQYF. CDR3 in DNA: TGCAGCGCCCGGGTGGGGCTAGTCGGGACCCAGTACTTC. The V call is TRBV29-1, the J call TRBJ2-5; weak D call: TRBD1 (5 bases). Trimming removed 7 bases at V and 7 bases at J, with 19 bases between. Germline-derived CDR1 and CDR2 are SQVTM and ANQGSEA. The CDR3 contains 13 residues.

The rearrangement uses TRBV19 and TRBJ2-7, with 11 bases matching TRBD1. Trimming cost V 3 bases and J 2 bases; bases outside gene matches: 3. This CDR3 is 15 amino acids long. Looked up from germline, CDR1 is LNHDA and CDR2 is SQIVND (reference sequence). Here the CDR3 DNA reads TGTGCCAGTAGTATCGGACAGGGGGCCCCCTACGAGCAGTACTTC. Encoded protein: CASSIGQGAPYEQYF. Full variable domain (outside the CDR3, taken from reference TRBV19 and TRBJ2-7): DGGITQSPKYLFRKEGQNVTLSCEQNLNHDAMYWYRQDPGQGLRLIYYSQIVNDFQKGDIAEGYSVSREKKESFPLTVTSAQKNPTAFYLCASSIGQGAPYEQYFGPGTRLTVT.

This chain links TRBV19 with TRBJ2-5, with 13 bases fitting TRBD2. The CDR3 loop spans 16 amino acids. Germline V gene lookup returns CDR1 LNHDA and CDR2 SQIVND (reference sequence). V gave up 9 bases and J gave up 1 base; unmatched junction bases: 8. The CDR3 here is CASRGTSGVSQETQYF. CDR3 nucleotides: TGTGCCAGCAGGGGGACTAGCGGGGTGTCCCAAGAGACCCAGTACTTC.

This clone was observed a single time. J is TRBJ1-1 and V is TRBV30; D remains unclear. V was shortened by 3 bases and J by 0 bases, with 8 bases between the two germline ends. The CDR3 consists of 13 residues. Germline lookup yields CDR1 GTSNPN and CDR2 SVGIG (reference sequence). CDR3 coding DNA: TGTGCCTGGAGGGATACAGTGAACACTGAAGCTTTCTTT. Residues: CAWRDTVNTEAFF.

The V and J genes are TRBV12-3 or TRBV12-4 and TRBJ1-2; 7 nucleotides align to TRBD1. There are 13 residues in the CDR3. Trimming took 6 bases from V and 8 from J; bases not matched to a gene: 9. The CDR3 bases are TGTGCCAGCAGACCTACAGGGGTCCGGGGCTACACCTTC. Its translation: CASRPTGVRGYTF.

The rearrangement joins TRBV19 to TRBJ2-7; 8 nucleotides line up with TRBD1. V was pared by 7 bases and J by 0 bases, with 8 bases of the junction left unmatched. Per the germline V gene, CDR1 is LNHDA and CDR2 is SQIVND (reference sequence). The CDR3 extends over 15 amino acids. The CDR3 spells CASTRTGTDSYEQYF. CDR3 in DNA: TGTGCCAGTACCCGGACAGGGACAGACTCCTACGAGCAGTACTTC.

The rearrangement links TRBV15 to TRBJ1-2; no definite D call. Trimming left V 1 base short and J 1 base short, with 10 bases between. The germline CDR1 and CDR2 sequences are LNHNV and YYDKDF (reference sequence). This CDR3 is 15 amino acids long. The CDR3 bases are TGTGCCACCAGCAGAGCGGGGTCAATTAACTATGGCTACACCTTC. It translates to CATSRAGSINYGYTF.

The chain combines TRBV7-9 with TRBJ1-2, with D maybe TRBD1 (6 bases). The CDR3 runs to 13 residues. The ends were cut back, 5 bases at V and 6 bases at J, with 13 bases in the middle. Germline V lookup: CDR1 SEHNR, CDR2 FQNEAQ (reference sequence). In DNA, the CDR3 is TGTGCCAGCAGCACGACAGGCACCGATGGCTACACCTTC. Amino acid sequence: CASSTTGTDGYTF.

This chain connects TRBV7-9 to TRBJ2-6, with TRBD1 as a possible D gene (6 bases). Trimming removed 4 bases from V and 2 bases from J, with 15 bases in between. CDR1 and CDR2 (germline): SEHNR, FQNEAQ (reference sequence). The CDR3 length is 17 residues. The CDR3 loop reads CASSSLSSGAGANVLTF. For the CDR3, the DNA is TGTGCCAGCAGCTCCCTCTCTTCAGGGGCTGGGGCCAACGTCCTGACTTTC.

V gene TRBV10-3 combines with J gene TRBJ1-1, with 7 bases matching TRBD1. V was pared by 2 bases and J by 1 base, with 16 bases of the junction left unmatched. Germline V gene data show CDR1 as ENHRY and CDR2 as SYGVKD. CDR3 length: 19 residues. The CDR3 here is CAISEKTQGVLIRNTEAFF. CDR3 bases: TGTGCCATCAGTGAGAAAACCCAGGGGGTTTTGATTCGGAACACTGAAGCTTTCTTT.

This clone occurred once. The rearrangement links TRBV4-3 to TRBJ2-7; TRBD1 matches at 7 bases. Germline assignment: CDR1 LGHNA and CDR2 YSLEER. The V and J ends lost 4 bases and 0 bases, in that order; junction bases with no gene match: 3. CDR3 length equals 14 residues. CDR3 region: CASSPEGASYEQYF. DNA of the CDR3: TGCGCCAGCAGCCCCGAGGGGGCCTCCTACGAGCAGTACTTC.

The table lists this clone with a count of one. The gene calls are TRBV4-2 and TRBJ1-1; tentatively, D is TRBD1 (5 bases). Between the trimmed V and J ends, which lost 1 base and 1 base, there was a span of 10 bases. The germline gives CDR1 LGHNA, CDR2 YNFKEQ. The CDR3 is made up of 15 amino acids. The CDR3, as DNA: TGTGCCAGCAGCCAAGCAGACAGCTCGAACACTGAAGCTTTCTTT. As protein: CASSQADSSNTEAFF.

This CDR3 is CASSQDRRAGAYNEQFF. DNA of the CDR3: TGCGCCAGCAGCCAAGATCGCCGAGCGGGGGCCTACAATGAGCAGTTCTTC. The gene calls are TRBV4-3 and TRBJ2-1, with 8 positions matching TRBD2. The CDR3 consists of 17 residues. Germline CDR1 reads LGHNA; CDR2 reads YSLEER. The junction had 6 bases not matched to a gene; V was cut back by 0 bases and J by 2 bases.

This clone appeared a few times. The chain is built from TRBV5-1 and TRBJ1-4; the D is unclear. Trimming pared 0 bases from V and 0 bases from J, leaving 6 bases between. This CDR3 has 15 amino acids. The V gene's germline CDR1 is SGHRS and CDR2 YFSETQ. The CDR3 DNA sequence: TGCGCCAGCAGCTTGGACGGTGCAACTAATGAAAAACTGTTTTTT. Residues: CASSLDGATNEKLFF.

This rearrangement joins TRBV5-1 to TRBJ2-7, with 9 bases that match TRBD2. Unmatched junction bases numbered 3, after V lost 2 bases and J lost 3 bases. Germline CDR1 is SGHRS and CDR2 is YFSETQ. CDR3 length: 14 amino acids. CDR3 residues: CASSFSGGNYEQYF. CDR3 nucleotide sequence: TGCGCCAGCAGCTTCAGCGGGGGGAACTACGAGCAGTACTTC.

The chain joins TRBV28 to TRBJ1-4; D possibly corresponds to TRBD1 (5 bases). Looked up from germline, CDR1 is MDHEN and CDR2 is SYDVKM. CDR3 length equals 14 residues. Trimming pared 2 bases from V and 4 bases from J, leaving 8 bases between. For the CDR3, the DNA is TGTGCCAGCAGTTTAAGACAGTATAATGAAAAACTGTTTTTT. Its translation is CASSLRQYNEKLFF.

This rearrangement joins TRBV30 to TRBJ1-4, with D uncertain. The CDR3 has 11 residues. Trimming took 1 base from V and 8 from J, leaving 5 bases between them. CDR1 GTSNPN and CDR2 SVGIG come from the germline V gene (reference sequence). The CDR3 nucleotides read TGTGCCTGGAGTGGCGGGGAAAAACTGTTTTTT. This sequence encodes CAWSGGEKLFF.

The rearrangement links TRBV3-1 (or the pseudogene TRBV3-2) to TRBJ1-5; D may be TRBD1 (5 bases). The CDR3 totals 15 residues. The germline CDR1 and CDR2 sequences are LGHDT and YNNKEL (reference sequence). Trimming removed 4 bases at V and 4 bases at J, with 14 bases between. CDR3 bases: TGTGCCAGCAGCCTCTCAGACGGGGGTAATCAGCCCCAGCATTTT. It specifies CASSLSDGGNQPQHF.

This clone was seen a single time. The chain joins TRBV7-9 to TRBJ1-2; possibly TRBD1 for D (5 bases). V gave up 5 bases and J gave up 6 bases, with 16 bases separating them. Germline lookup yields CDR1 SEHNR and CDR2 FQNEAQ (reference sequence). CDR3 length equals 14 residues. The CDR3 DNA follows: TGTGCCAGCAGCGCTGGGGGGGAAGTAGATGGCTACACCTTC. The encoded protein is CASSAGGEVDGYTF. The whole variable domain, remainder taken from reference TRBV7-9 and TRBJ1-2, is DTGVSQNPRHKITKRGQNVTFRCDPISEHNRLYWYRQTLGQGPEFLTYFQNEAQLEKSRLLSDRFSAERPKGSFSTLEIQRTEQGDSAMYLCASSAGGEVDGYTFGSGTRLTVV.

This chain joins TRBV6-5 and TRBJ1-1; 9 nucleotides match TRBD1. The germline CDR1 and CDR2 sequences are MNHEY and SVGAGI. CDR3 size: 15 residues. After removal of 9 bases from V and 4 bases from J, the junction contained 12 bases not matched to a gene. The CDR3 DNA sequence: TGTGCCAGTCCTAGCCGGGACAGGGTATTCACTGAAGCTTTCTTT. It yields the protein CASPSRDRVFTEAFF.

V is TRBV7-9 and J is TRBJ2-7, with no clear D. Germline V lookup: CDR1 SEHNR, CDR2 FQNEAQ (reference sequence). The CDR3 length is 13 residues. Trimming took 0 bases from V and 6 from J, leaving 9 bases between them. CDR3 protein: CASSLAGSGEQYF. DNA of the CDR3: TGTGCCAGCAGCTTAGCAGGTTCGGGCGAGCAGTACTTC.